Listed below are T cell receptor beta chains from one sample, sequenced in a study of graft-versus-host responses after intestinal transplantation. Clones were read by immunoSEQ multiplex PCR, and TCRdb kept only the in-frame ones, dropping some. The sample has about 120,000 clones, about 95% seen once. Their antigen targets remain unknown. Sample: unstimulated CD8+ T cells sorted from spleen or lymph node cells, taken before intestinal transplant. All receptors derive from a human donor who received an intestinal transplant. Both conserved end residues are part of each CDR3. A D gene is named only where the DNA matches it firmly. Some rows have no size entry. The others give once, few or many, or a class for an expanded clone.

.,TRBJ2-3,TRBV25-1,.,CASRRGLSTDTQYF,TGTGCCAGCAGAAGGGGGTTAAGCACAGATACGCAGTATTTT
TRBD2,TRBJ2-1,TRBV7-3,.,CASSLTVTGGRNEQFF,TGTGCCAGCAGCTTAACAGTAACGGGAGGGCGCAATGAGCAGTTCTTC
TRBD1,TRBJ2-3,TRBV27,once,CASSLWTGAKGDTQYF,TGTGCCAGCAGTTTATGGACAGGGGCTAAGGGAGATACGCAGTATTTT
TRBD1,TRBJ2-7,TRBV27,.,CASSWEGTGEFEQYF,TGTGCCAGCAGCTGGGAGGGGACAGGGGAATTCGAGCAGTACTTC
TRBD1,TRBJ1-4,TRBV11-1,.,CASSSTGGATNEKLFF,TGTGCCAGCAGCTCGACAGGGGGCGCAACTAATGAAAAACTGTTTTTT
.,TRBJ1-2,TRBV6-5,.,CASSSGAAGYTF,TGTGCCAGCAGCTCAGGGGCGGCTGGCTACACCTTC
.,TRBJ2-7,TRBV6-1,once,CASRPNVTRYEQYF,TGTGCCAGCAGACCCAATGTGACTAGATACGAGCAGTACTTC
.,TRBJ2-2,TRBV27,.,CASSPLPLDRYNTGELFF,TGTGCCAGCAGTCCCCTACCCCTCGACAGATATAACACCGGGGAGCTGTTTTTT
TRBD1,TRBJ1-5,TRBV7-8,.,CASSLTGTGGIGNQPQHF,TGTGCCAGCAGCCTGACCGGGACAGGGGGCATTGGCAATCAGCCCCAGCATTTT
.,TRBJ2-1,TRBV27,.,CATQRGSSYNEQFF,TGTGCCACCCAAAGGGGGAGCTCCTACAATGAGCAGTTCTTC
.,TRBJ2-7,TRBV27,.,CASSTGYEQYF,TGTGCCAGCAGTACTGGTTACGAGCAGTACTTC
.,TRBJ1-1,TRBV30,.,CAWALNLGTEAFF,TGTGCCTGGGCTTTAAACCTTGGCACTGAAGCTTTCTTT
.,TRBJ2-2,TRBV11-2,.,CASSLPEEAGKSTGELFF,TGTGCCAGCAGCTTACCCGAGGAGGCGGGAAAGAGCACCGGGGAGCTGTTTTTT